The T cell receptor beta chain described here comes from a study of beta chain features in type 1 diabetes. Notes on the study in general: Sampled from patients, naive, central memory and Treg TCRB repertoires appeared more similar than those sampled from healthy donors. There was a possibility that cDNA sequencing over-represented cells with high TCR expression. Type 1 diabetes patients had fewer VDJ junction insertions and more deletions.

This CDR3 contains 13 residues. Per germline, CDR1 SGHDN and CDR2 FVKESK. Deletions cut 4 bases from V and 2 bases from J, with 3 bases between. Reverse transcribing all isolated RNA meant expressed TCRB transcripts were sequenced. Profiling relied on immunoSEQ multiplex PCR, and the TCRdb table lists in-frame clones only, not all of them. Among hundreds of thousands of clones listed, about 29% were seen once. This clone was observed a handful of times. As yet, its antigen is unknown. The source material was naive CD4+ T cells from blood. The chain recombines TRBV14 with TRBJ2-6, with D unresolved. The receptor's source is a man between 18 and 29 years old in good health. CDR3 sequence reads: CASSPPGANVLTF. CDR3 DNA sequence: TGTGCCAGCAGCCCCCCTGGGGCCAACGTCCTGACTTTC.